The 10 T cell receptor beta chains presented below share a single source sample, sequenced in a study of blood T cell dynamics during melanoma immunotherapy. Time point noted: pre-treatment baseline. Clones were sequenced by immunoSEQ multiplex PCR, and TCRdb holds only the in-frame ones, with some missing. The repertoire consists of under 15,000 clones, with about 88% occurring once and the leading ten covering roughly 9%. Here the sequenced sample was blood, taken from a patient treated with checkpoint blockade. The receptors stem from a human donor with melanoma.

This clone has just one count. The chain uses TRBV5-1 and TRBJ1-2, with D tentatively TRBD1 (5 bases). The CDR3 extends over 14 amino acids. Germline values: CDR1 SGHRS, CDR2 YFSETQ. V lost 4 bases and J 2 bases, leaving 12 bases between the germline ends. CDR3 residues: CASSPGDDNYGYTF. The DNA of the CDR3 is TGCGCCAGCAGCCCTGGGGACGACAACTATGGCTACACCTTC.

This clone was detected once. J is TRBJ2-7 and V is TRBV9; tentatively, D is TRBD2 (6 bases). The CDR3 length is 14 residues. The germline V gene encodes CDR1 SGDLS and CDR2 YYNGEE. Deletions cut 7 bases from V and 1 base from J, with 15 bases between. For the CDR3, the DNA is TGTGCCAGCGGAGCCGGGAGCGCGTCCTACGAGCAGTACTTC. This codes for CASGAGSASYEQYF.

This sequence joins TRBV12-2 and TRBJ2-7; the table's D call TRBD1 went unverified against the DNA. TRBV12-2 is recorded as a pseudogene. The CDR3 covers 11 residues. DNA of the CDR3: TGTGCAAGTCGCCGACATATGGGGCAGTACTTC. Translation: CASRRHMGQYF.

This CDR3 is CASSSNRKFSRGWYYGYTF. The CDR3 nucleotides are TGTGCCAGCAGCTCTAACCGAAAATTTTCTCGGGGTTGGTACTATGGCTACACCTTC. The chain recombines TRBV7-2 with TRBJ1-2; D unresolved. This CDR3 has 19 residues. In germline, CDR1 is SGHTA, CDR2 FQGNSA. Trimming stripped 4 bases from V and 3 bases from J, with 27 bases between.

The rearrangement links TRBV29-1 to TRBJ2-7, with 10 positions matching TRBD2. Trimming at V came to 0 bases and at J to 1 base, leaving 3 bases not matched to a gene. Per germline, CDR1 SQVTM and CDR2 ANQGSEA. CDR3 length: 15 residues. The CDR3 here is CSVEDGTSASYEQYF. CDR3 nucleotides: TGCAGCGTTGAAGATGGGACTAGCGCATCCTACGAGCAGTACTTC.

The CDR3 here is CASTRGGNNSPLHF. In nucleotides, the CDR3 is TGTGCCAGTACAAGGGGAGGAAATAATTCACCCCTCCACTTT. The V gene is TRBV19, the J gene TRBJ1-6; tentative D call: TRBD1 (5 bases). Germline V gives CDR1 LNHDA, CDR2 SQIVND (reference sequence). This CDR3 is built from 14 residues. V shed 7 bases and J shed 5 bases, with 12 bases lying between them.

The chain uses TRBV2 and TRBJ2-7, with a possible D match to TRBD2 (5 bases). Germline CDR1 SNHLY, CDR2 FYNNEI. The V and J ends lost 6 bases and 3 bases respectively, with 6 bases between them. CDR3 size: 11 residues. This CDR3 is CASSEGYEQYF. The DNA of the CDR3 is TGTGCCAGCAGCGAGGGCTACGAGCAGTACTTC.

The chain is built from TRBV2 and TRBJ1-1; D is ambiguous. Trimming took off 6 bases at V and 4 bases at J, with 12 bases between the two ends. Germline lookup yields CDR1 SNHLY and CDR2 FYNNEI. The CDR3 has 13 amino acids. CDR3 sequence: CASSLSHVTEAFF. The CDR3 nucleotides read TGTGCCAGCAGCCTAAGTCATGTCACTGAAGCTTTCTTT.

The chain recombines TRBV5-8 with TRBJ2-7; TRBD2 agrees at 7 bases. Germline values: CDR1 SGHTS, CDR2 YDEGEE. There are 15 residues in the CDR3. V shed 0 bases and J 0 bases; nucleotides not matched to a gene: 3. CDR3 region: CASSLGRGTSYEQYF. Here the CDR3 DNA reads TGTGCCAGCAGCTTGGGGCGGGGGACCTCCTACGAGCAGTACTTC.

This chain uses TRBV10-3 with TRBJ2-1, with 13 bases fitting TRBD2. Germline V CDR1 and CDR2: ENHRY, SYGVKD. V trimming: 6 bases; J trimming: 4 bases; junction bases outside the gene matches: 3. The CDR3 has 15 amino acids. The CDR3 DNA reads as TGTGCCATCAGAGAGACTAGCGGGAGGTACAATGAGCAGTTCTTC. Encoded protein: CAIRETSGRYNEQFF.